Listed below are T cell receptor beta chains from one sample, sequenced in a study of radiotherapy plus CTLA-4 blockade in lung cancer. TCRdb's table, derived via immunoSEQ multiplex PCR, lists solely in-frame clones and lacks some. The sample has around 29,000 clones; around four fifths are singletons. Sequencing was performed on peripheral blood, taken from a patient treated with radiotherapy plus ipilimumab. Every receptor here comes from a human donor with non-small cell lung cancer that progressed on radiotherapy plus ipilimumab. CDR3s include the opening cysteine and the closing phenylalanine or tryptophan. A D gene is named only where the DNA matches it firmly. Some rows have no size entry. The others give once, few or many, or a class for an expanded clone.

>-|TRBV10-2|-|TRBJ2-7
TGCGCCAGCAGTGTCCAGGTTAGGGGGATGTACTTC
CASSVQVRGMYF
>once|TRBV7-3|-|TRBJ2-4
TGTGCCAGCAGCTTATCGGGATCGACGAGAGCCAAAAACATTCAGTACTTC
CASSLSGSTRAKNIQYF
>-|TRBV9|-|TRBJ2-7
TGTGCCAGCAGCGTAGCGGCGGGGTTCTACGAGCAGTACTTC
CASSVAAGFYEQYF
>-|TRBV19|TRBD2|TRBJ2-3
TGTGCCACCACACCGGGGACTAGAGCCCATACGCAGTATTTT
CATTPGTRAHTQYF
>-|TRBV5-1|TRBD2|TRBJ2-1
TGCGCCAGCAGCTTGGTTGTACTAGCGGGGGCTTTCTCCTACAATGAGCAGTTCTTC
CASSLVVLAGAFSYNEQFF
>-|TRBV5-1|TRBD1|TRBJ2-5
TGCGCCAGCAGGACAGGGGGCTCGCGGGAGGAGACCCAGTACTTC
CASRTGGSREETQYF
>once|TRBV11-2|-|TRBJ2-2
TGTGCCAGCAGCCAACGACAGGAGGACGGGGAGCTGTTTTTT
CASSQRQEDGELFF
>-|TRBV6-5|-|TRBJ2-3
TGTGCCAGCAGTGGGAGGGGACAGGCGGGAGATACGCAGTATTTT
CASSGRGQAGDTQYF
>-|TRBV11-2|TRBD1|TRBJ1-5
TGTGCCAGCAGCTACCAGGACAGGATGCCCCAGCATTTT
CASSYQDRMPQHF
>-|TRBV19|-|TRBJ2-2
TGTGCCAGTAGTATACCCGGGGCAGGGGGGACCGGGGAGCTGTTTTTT
CASSIPGAGGTGELFF
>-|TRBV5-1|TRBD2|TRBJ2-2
TGCGCCAGCAGCGAGACTAGCGGGGGGGCCGGGGAGCTGTTTTTT
CASSETSGGAGELFF
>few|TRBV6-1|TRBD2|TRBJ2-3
TGTGCCAGCAGTGAGGGACTAGCGGGAACAGATACGCAGTATTTT
CASSEGLAGTDTQYF
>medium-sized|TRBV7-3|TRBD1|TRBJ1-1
TGTGCCAGCAGCCCTCAGGGGGTAAACACTGAAGCTTTCTTT
CASSPQGVNTEAFF
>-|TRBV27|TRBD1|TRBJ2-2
TGTGCCAGCACCCGGCGAGGGGGCAATTCAGACACCGGGGAGCTGTTTTTT
CASTRRGGNSDTGELFF
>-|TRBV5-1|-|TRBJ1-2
TGCGCCAGCAGCTTAGGCATCGGGGACTATGGCTACACCTTC
CASSLGIGDYGYTF
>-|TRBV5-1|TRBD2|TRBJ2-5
TGCGCCAGCAGCTCGGGAACGACTAGCGGCCAGGGGGAGACCCAGTACTTC
CASSSGTTSGQGETQYF
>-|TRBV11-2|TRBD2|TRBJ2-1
TGTGCCAGCAGCTTAAGACTAGCGGGGGGTATTGAGCAGTTCTTC
CASSLRLAGGIEQFF
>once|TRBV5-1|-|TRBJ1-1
TGCGCCACCAACCATGGGGGGGAGAACACTGAAGCTTTCTTT
CATNHGGENTEAFF
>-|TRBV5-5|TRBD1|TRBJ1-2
TGTGCCAGCAGCTTACACCGGGACAGGGGGCTTCCTGGCTACACCTTC
CASSLHRDRGLPGYTF
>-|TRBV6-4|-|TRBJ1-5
TGTGCCAGCAGTACGGAGAGCAATCAGCCCCAGCATTTT
CASSTESNQPQHF
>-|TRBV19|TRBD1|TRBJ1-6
TGTGCCAGTAGTCCTCGACAGGGGCTCACCCTCCACTTT
CASSPRQGLTLHF
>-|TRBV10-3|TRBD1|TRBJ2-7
TGTGCCATCAGTGGAGACAGGGGATACGAGCAGTACTTC
CAISGDRGYEQYF
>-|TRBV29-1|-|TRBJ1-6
TGCAGCGTTGGCGGAGGAGGTAATTCACCCCTCCACTTT
CSVGGGGNSPLHF
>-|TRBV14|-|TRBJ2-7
TGTGCCAGCAGCATCGGCTACGAGCAGTACTTC
CASSIGYEQYF
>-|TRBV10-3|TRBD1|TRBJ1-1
TGTGCCATCAGGGGGACAGACACTGAAGCTTTCTTT
CAIRGTDTEAFF
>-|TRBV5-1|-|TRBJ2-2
TGCGCCAGCAGCGTTGGGGAGGCAGGGACCGGGGAGCTGTTTTTT
CASSVGEAGTGELFF
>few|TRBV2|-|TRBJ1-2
TGTGCCAGCAGCCGGGATCCAAACTATGGCTACACCTTC
CASSRDPNYGYTF
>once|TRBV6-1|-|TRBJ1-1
TGTGCCAGCACCCAATGGGGGAGGACTGAAGCTTTCTTT
CASTQWGRTEAFF